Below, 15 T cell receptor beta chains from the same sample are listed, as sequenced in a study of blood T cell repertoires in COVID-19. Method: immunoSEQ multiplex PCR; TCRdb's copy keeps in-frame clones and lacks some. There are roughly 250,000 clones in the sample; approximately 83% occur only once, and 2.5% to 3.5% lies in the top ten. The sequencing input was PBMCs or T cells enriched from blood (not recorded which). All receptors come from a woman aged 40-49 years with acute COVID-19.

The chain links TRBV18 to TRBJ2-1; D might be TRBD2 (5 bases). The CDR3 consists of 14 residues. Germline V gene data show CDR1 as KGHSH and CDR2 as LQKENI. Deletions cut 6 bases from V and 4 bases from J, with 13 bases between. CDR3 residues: CASSHREPYNEQFF. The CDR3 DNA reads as TGTGCCAGCTCGCACCGGGAACCATACAATGAGCAGTTCTTC.

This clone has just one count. CDR3 sequence: CASSLRPPGARSSYNEQFF. CDR3 in DNA: TGTGCCAGCAGCTTAAGGCCCCCTGGGGCGCGTAGCTCCTACAATGAGCAGTTCTTC. The chain has TRBV11-2 and TRBJ2-1, with D perhaps TRBD1 (5 bases). This CDR3 spans 19 amino acids. Trimming removed 2 bases at V and 0 bases at J, with 20 bases between. Germline CDR1 SGHAT, CDR2 FQNNGV.

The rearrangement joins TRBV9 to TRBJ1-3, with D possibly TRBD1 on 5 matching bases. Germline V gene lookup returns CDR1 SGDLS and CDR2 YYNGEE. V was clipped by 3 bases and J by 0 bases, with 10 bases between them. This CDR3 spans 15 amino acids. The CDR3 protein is CASSAQALSGNTIYF. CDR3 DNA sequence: TGTGCCAGCAGCGCACAGGCTCTCTCTGGAAACACCATATATTTT.

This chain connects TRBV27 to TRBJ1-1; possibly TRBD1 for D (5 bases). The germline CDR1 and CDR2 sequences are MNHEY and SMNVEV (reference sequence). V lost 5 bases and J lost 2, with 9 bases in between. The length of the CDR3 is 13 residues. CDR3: CASSVDTNTEAFF. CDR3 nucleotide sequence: TGTGCCAGCAGTGTGGACACTAACACTGAAGCTTTCTTT.

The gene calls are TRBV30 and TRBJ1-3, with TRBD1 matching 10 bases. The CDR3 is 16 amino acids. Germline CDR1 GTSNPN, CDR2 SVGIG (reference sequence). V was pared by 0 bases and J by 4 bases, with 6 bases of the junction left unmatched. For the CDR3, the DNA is TGTGCCTGGAGTGTACCTGGGACAGGGGCCGGAAACACCATATATTTT. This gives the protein CAWSVPGTGAGNTIYF.

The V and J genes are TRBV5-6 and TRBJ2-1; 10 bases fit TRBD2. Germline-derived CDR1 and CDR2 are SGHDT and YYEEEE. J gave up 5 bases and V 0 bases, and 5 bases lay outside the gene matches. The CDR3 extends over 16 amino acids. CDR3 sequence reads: CASSLGLAGVHNEQFF. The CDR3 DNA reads TGTGCCAGCAGCTTGGGGCTAGCGGGAGTCCACAATGAGCAGTTCTTC.

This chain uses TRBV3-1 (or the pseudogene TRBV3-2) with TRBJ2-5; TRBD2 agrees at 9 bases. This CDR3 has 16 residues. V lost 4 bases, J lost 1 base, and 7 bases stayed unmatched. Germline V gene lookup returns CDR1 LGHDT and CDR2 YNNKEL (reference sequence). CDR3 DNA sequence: TGTGCCAGCAGCCTAGCGAGCGGGAGGACCCAAGAGACCCAGTACTTC. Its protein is CASSLASGRTQETQYF.

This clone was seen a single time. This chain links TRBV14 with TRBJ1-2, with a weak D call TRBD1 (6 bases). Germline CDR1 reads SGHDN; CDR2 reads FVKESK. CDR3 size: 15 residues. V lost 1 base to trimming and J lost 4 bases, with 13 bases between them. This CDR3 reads CASSQVRDNFYGYTF. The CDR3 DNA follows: TGTGCCAGCAGCCAAGTCCGGGACAACTTCTATGGCTACACCTTC.

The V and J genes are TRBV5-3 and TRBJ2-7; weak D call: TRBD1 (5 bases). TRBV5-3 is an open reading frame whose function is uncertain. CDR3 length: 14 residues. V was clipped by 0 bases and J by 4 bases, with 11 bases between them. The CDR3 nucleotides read TGTGCCAGAAGCTTGGTGACAGCACCTTACGAGCAGTACTTC. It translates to CARSLVTAPYEQYF.

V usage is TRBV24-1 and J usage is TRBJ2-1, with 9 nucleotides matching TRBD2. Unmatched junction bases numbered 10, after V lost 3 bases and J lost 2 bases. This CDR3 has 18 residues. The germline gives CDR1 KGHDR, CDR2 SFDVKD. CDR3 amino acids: CATSDPNLAGEAYNEQFF. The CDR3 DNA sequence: TGTGCCACCAGTGATCCGAATTTAGCGGGAGAGGCCTACAATGAGCAGTTCTTC.

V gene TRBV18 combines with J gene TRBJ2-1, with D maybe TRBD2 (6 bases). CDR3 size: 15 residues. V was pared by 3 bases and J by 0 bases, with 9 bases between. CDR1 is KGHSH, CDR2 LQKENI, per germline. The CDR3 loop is CASSPSGYSYNEQFF. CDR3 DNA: TGTGCCAGCTCACCTAGCGGATACTCCTACAATGAGCAGTTCTTC. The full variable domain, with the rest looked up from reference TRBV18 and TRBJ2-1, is NAGVMQNPRHLVRRRGQEARLRCSPMKGHSHVYWYRQLPEEGLKFMVYLQKENIIDESGMPKERFSAEFPKEGPSILRIQQVVRGDSAAYFCASSPSGYSYNEQFFGPGTRLTVL.

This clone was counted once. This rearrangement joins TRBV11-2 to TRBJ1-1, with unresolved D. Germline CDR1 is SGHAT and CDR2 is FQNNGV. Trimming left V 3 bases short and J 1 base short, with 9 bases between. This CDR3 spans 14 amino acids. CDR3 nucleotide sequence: TGTGCCAGCAGCTTTGACAATAAGAACACTGAAGCTTTCTTT. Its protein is CASSFDNKNTEAFF.

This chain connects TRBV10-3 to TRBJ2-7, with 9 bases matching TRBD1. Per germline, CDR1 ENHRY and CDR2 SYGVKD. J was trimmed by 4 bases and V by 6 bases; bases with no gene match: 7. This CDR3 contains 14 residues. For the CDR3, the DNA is TGTGCCATCAGCTCCGGGACAGGGAGTTACGAGCAGTACTTC. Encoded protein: CAISSGTGSYEQYF.

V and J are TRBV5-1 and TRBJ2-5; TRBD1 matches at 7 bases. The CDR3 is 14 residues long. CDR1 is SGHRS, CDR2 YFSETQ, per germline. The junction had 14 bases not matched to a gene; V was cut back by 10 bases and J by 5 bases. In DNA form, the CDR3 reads TGCGCCGCCCTCCTGAGCCGGGGACAGGAGACCCAGTACTTC. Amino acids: CAALLSRGQETQYF. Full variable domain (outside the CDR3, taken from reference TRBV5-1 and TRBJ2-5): KAGVTQTPRYLIKTRGQQVTLSCSPISGHRSVSWYQQTPGQGLQFLFEYFSETQRNKGNFPGRFSGRQFSNSRSEMNVSTLELGDSALYLCAALLSRGQETQYFGPGTRLLVL.

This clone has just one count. As DNA, the CDR3 is TGTGCCAGCAGCTTAGCGCCTGGTAGCGGGAACACCGGGGAGCTGTTTTTT. Its protein is CASSLAPGSGNTGELFF. The chain joins TRBV7-2 to TRBJ2-2; D may be TRBD2 (6 bases). Germline assignment: CDR1 SGHTA and CDR2 FQGNSA. The CDR3 length is 17 residues. Trimming cost V 0 bases and J 1 base, with 12 bases left between them. Complete variable domain (other parts from reference TRBV7-2 and TRBJ2-2): GAGVSQSPSNKVTEKGKDVELRCDPISGHTALYWYRQSLGQGLEFLIYFQGNSAPDKSGLPSDRFSAERTGGSVSTLTIQRTQQEDSAVYLCASSLAPGSGNTGELFFGEGSRLTVL.